Listed here is a single T cell receptor beta chain. The primer mix had 60 Vbeta and 13 Jbeta primers. Here immunoSEQ multiplex PCR was the method, and the copy in TCRdb shows in-frame clones only, minus some. This sample carries about 130,000 clones, over 60% of them seen once, and the ten largest clones take approximately 2.9%. This sample was taken from a study of cytomegalovirus exposure and HLA in healthy donors. The V gene's germline CDR1 is SGDLS and CDR2 YYNGEE. V shed 1 base and J shed 8 bases, with 21 bases lying between them. The CDR3 has 17 amino acids. The chain recombines TRBV9 with TRBJ1-4; D is perhaps TRBD1 (5 bases). The sequence derives from a human donor in good health. What was sequenced was PBMCs. CDR3 nucleotide sequence: TGTGCCAGCAGCGTACGGGGGGGGGACCCGCCGGGGGAAAAACTGTTTTTT. It specifies CASSVRGGDPPGEKLFF.